These 32 T cell receptor beta chains were all obtained from the same sample, sequenced in a study of T cell responses to AZD1222 COVID-19 vaccine. Sequenced by immunoSEQ multiplex PCR; TCRdb stores in-frame clones only, minus some. Of about 110,000 clones in the sample, 94% were seen once. The sample in question was peripheral blood, obtained 28 days after the second AZD1222 dose. The receptors here all came from an adult who received the AZD1222 COVID-19 vaccine.

The chain employs TRBV7-5 and TRBJ2-5; the table calls TRBD2, which could not be checked here. TRBV7-5 is a pseudogene segment. The CDR3 runs 15 residues. The CDR3: CVRSLRLAAKETQYF. DNA of the CDR3: TGTGTCAGAAGCTTAAGGCTAGCTGCGAAAGAGACCCAGTACTTC.

The rearrangement uses TRBV2 and TRBJ2-3; the match to TRBD2 covers 15 bases. This CDR3 has 15 amino acids. Germline CDR1 SNHLY, CDR2 FYNNEI. The V gene end was trimmed by 7 bases and the J gene end by 6 bases; junction bases not matched to a gene: 5. The CDR3 region has the DNA TGTGCCAGCAACTCCGGGACTAGCGGGAGGGATACGCAGTATTTT. Its translation is CASNSGTSGRDTQYF.

This clone has more than one count but fewer than ten. This rearrangement joins TRBV6-5 to TRBJ1-2, with TRBD1 identical over 7 bases. This CDR3 is built from 13 residues. Germline assignment: CDR1 MNHEY and CDR2 SVGAGI. V lost 2 bases, J lost 9 bases, and 6 bases stayed unmatched. In nucleotides, the CDR3 is TGTGCCAGCAGTTACGCGACAGGGCTGCGCTACACCTTC. It specifies CASSYATGLRYTF.

The rearrangement uses TRBV6-2 or TRBV6-3 and TRBJ2-1; D remains ambiguous. This CDR3 is 14 amino acids long. Per the germline V gene, CDR1 is MNHEY and CDR2 is SVGEGT. The V and J ends lost 5 bases and 8 bases respectively, with 16 bases between them. As DNA, the CDR3 is TGTGCCAGCAGTCCAACCTTGCGTGTCCATGAGCAGTTCTTC. Its protein is CASSPTLRVHEQFF.

For this clone: One end of the junction does not line up with germline, which may come from a read error. This chain joins TRBV19 and TRBJ2-7; 9 bases match TRBD1. Germline V gene data show CDR1 as LNHDA and CDR2 as SQIVND (reference sequence). The CDR3 contains 18 residues. The chain's CDR3 is CASSIVNRGHITDASRNF. The CDR3 DNA is TGTGCCAGTAGTATAGTTAACAGGGGGCACATAACTGATGCTAGCAGGAACTTC.

This CDR3 reads CASSPSGVNTDTQYF. As DNA, the CDR3 is TGTGCCAGCAGCCCCAGCGGGGTGAACACAGATACGCAGTATTTT. V usage is TRBV11-2 and J usage is TRBJ2-3, with 7 bases identical to TRBD2. The CDR3 totals 15 residues. V shed 5 bases and J 2 bases; nucleotides not matched to a gene: 7. From germline, CDR1 is SGHAT and CDR2 FQNNGV.

This clone is a singleton in its sample. This CDR3 reads CASSGAPRRYNEQFF. CDR3 DNA: TGTGCCAGCTCCGGAGCGCCGCGGCGATACAATGAGCAGTTCTTC. The V gene is TRBV6-5, the J gene TRBJ2-1; unclear D gene. Trimming took off 8 bases at V and 4 bases at J, with 18 bases between the two ends. This CDR3 has 15 residues. Germline loops: CDR1 MNHEY, CDR2 SVGAGI.

The rearrangement links TRBV25-1 to TRBJ1-1; unclear D gene. This CDR3 is built from 14 residues. The germline CDR1 and CDR2 sequences are MGHDK and SYGVNS. Trimming left V 7 bases short and J 1 base short, with 13 bases between. This CDR3 is CASKEWTANTEAFF. CDR3 DNA: TGTGCCAGCAAAGAGTGGACGGCGAACACTGAAGCTTTCTTT.

V usage is TRBV4-1 and J usage is TRBJ2-3; maybe TRBD1 (6 bases). CDR3 size: 15 residues. V lost 4 bases and J 0 bases, leaving 11 bases between the germline ends. Germline CDR1 reads MGHRA; CDR2 reads YSYEKL. The CDR3 sequence: CASSPEGDSTDTQYF. The CDR3 DNA follows: TGCGCCAGCAGCCCCGAGGGGGACAGCACAGATACGCAGTATTTT.

The chain carries TRBV6-1 and TRBJ1-1; D is perhaps TRBD1 (6 bases). Germline V gene lookup returns CDR1 MNHNS and CDR2 SASEGT. This CDR3 has 14 amino acids. The V end lost 2 bases, the J end lost 6 bases, and 13 bases lay between the germline ends. The DNA of the CDR3 is TGTGCCAGCAGTGAACTGGGGGGGGCAGCTGAAGCTTTCTTT. It codes for CASSELGGAAEAFF.

This rearrangement joins TRBV3-1 (or the pseudogene TRBV3-2) to TRBJ2-1, with a possible D match to TRBD2 (6 bases). This CDR3 is 19 amino acids long. The V gene lost 1 base and the J gene lost 2 bases, with 21 bases spanning the gap. Germline CDR1 and CDR2: LGHDT and YNNKEL (reference sequence). CDR3 coding DNA: TGTGCCAGCAGCCAAGGATACGGGAGAGGGCAAGGGACCTACAATGAGCAGTTCTTC. This encodes CASSQGYGRGQGTYNEQFF.

This clone was counted a single time. CDR3 DNA sequence: TGTGCCAGCAGTCCCGATAACTCTGGAAACACCATATATTTT. This translates into CASSPDNSGNTIYF. The chain joins TRBV6-5 to TRBJ1-3; D is undetermined. The CDR3 covers 14 residues. Germline V gives CDR1 MNHEY, CDR2 SVGAGI. Trimming took 5 bases from V and 0 from J, leaving 8 bases between them.

The J gene is TRBJ1-2, the V gene TRBV14; D gene ambiguous. V gave up 0 bases and J gave up 8 bases, with 7 bases separating them. This CDR3 has 12 residues. The germline V gene has CDR1 SGHDN and CDR2 FVKESK. This CDR3 reads CASSQDTGGYTF. In nucleotides, the CDR3 is TGTGCCAGCAGCCAAGACACGGGGGGCTACACCTTC.

The chain employs TRBV3-1 (or the pseudogene TRBV3-2) and TRBJ1-2; D gene ambiguous. V was shortened by 0 bases and J by 7 bases, with 12 bases between the two germline ends. CDR3 length equals 14 residues. Looked up from germline, CDR1 is LGHDT and CDR2 is YNNKEL (reference sequence). The CDR3: CASSQDSSGTGYTF. The CDR3 DNA reads as TGTGCCAGCAGCCAAGATAGTTCAGGAACTGGCTACACCTTC.

V and J are TRBV10-1 and TRBJ2-2; D gene uncertain. Germline-derived CDR1 and CDR2 are WNHNN and SYGVQD (reference sequence). Trimming took off 6 bases at V and 5 bases at J, with 7 bases between the two ends. CDR3 length: 12 amino acids. CDR3 residues: CASRTETGELFF. CDR3 DNA: TGCGCCAGCAGGACTGAGACCGGGGAGCTGTTTTTT.

V gene TRBV19 combines with J gene TRBJ1-1; no definite D call. Trimming took off 3 bases at V and 0 bases at J, with 8 bases between the two ends. The CDR3 length is 14 residues. Germline values: CDR1 LNHDA, CDR2 SQIVND (reference sequence). CDR3 sequence (DNA): TGTGCCAGTAGTATGGGGATTCTGAACACTGAAGCTTTCTTT. It is translated as CASSMGILNTEAFF.

In DNA, the CDR3 is TGTGCCAGTAATCGGCAGGGGGGAAACACCATATATTTT. Its protein product is CASNRQGGNTIYF. This chain links TRBV19 with TRBJ1-3; a possible D gene is TRBD1 (6 bases). The CDR3 loop spans 13 amino acids. Germline V gene sequence: CDR1 LNHDA, CDR2 SQIVND (reference sequence). Trimming shortened V by 7 bases and J by 4 bases, and 11 bases separated the two germline ends. The variable domain in full, with the rest retrieved from reference TRBV19 and TRBJ1-3, is DGGITQSPKYLFRKEGQNVTLSCEQNLNHDAMYWYRQDPGQGLRLIYYSQIVNDFQKGDIAEGYSVSREKKESFPLTVTSAQKNPTAFYLCASNRQGGNTIYFGEGSWLTVV.

The rearrangement links TRBV11-2 to TRBJ2-1, with unresolved D. The V end lost 6 bases, the J end lost 6 bases, and 9 bases lay between the germline ends. CDR1 is SGHAT and CDR2 is FQNNGV in the germline V gene. The CDR3 covers 12 residues. The CDR3 here is CASSHASNEQFF. In DNA form, the CDR3 reads TGTGCCAGCAGTCATGCTAGCAATGAGCAGTTCTTC.

The rearrangement links TRBV16 to TRBJ2-5; TRBD1 might be the D (6 bases). From germline, CDR1 is KGHSY and CDR2 FQNENV. The length of the CDR3 is 14 residues. Trimming cost V 0 bases and J 5 bases, with 10 bases left between them. Here the CDR3 reads CASSQSGHSETQYF. The CDR3 region has the DNA TGTGCCAGCAGCCAATCGGGACACTCCGAGACCCAGTACTTC.

The CDR3 DNA sequence: TGCGCCAGCAGCCAAACAACTAGCGGAGGGAACACAGATACGCAGTATTTT. Protein: CASSQTTSGGNTDTQYF. The chain joins TRBV4-1 to TRBJ2-3; the match to TRBD2 covers 8 bases. Germline V lookup: CDR1 MGHRA, CDR2 YSYEKL. V was clipped by 2 bases and J by 2 bases; unmatched bases: 9. The CDR3 totals 17 residues.

The rearrangement joins TRBV7-9 to TRBJ1-1, with a tentative D call TRBD1 (5 bases). The CDR3 is 13 residues long. The germline V gene encodes CDR1 SEHNR and CDR2 FQNEAQ (reference sequence). Between the trimmed V and J ends, which lost 4 bases and 1 base, there was a span of 7 bases. CDR3 nucleotide sequence: TGTGCCAGCAGCTCTGGACAGAACACTGAAGCTTTCTTT. Translated: CASSSGQNTEAFF.

The V call is TRBV11-3, the J call TRBJ2-5; 9 bases match TRBD1. With 2 bases clipped from V and 5 bases from J, the junction kept 6 bases outside the gene matches. The CDR3 has 15 amino acids. Germline values: CDR1 SGHNT, CDR2 YENEEA. This CDR3 is CASSLRGQGEETQYF. CDR3 nucleotides: TGTGCCAGCAGCTTAAGGGGACAGGGAGAGGAGACCCAGTACTTC.

The gene calls are TRBV7-9 and TRBJ1-2; D possibly corresponds to TRBD1 (5 bases). Germline CDR1 SEHNR, CDR2 FQNEAQ (reference sequence). The ends were cut back, 4 bases at V and 4 bases at J, with 13 bases in the middle. The CDR3 spans 14 residues. For the CDR3, the DNA is TGTGCCAGCAGCTCCGAGACAGAGGGCTATGGCTACACCTTC. It translates to CASSSETEGYGYTF.

The CDR3 sequence is CAISESTGGTFIYEQYF. In DNA, the CDR3 is TGTGCCATCAGTGAGTCAACAGGGGGAACCTTTATCTACGAGCAGTACTTC. V gene TRBV10-3 combines with J gene TRBJ2-7; TRBD1 aligns across 8 bases. The CDR3 runs 17 residues. V was pared by 0 bases and J by 3 bases, with 10 bases of the junction left unmatched. Germline CDR1 ENHRY, CDR2 SYGVKD.

This rearrangement joins TRBV14 to TRBJ2-7; D is unresolved. From germline, CDR1 is SGHDN and CDR2 FVKESK. V was clipped by 2 bases and J by 2 bases, with 1 base between them. This CDR3 contains 11 residues. The CDR3 protein is CASSQTYEQYF. The DNA of the CDR3 is TGTGCCAGCAGCCAAACCTACGAGCAGTACTTC.

The V and J genes are TRBV19 and TRBJ2-2; weak D call: TRBD1 (6 bases). In germline, CDR1 is LNHDA, CDR2 SQIVND (reference sequence). V was cut by 4 bases and J by 4 bases, with 13 bases left in between. The CDR3 runs to 15 residues. DNA of the CDR3: TGTGCCAGTAGTACTACAGGGTTAAGCACCGGGGAGCTGTTTTTT. Encoded protein: CASSTTGLSTGELFF.

V and J are TRBV5-5 and TRBJ2-7, with a possible D match to TRBD2 (6 bases). The CDR3 runs 15 residues. V was pared by 4 bases and J by 3 bases, with 17 bases between. Looked up from germline, CDR1 is SGHKS and CDR2 is YYEKEE (reference sequence). CDR3 protein: CASSEFSGIDYEQYF. In nucleotides, the CDR3 is TGTGCCAGCAGCGAATTTAGCGGTATAGACTACGAGCAGTACTTC.

The chain combines TRBV18 with TRBJ2-5; D unresolved. Germline loops: CDR1 KGHSH, CDR2 LQKENI. Trimming pared 3 bases from V and 2 bases from J, leaving 10 bases between. The CDR3 totals 14 residues. The chain's CDR3 is CASSPREAQETQYF. In DNA form, the CDR3 reads TGTGCCAGCTCACCCAGAGAAGCACAAGAGACCCAGTACTTC.

The CDR3 reads CASSLTSGGLFPNPLHEQFF. CDR3 in DNA: TGTGCCAGCAGTTTGACTAGCGGGGGACTTTTCCCAAACCCTCTTCATGAGCAGTTCTTC. This rearrangement joins TRBV28 to TRBJ2-1; 12 nucleotides line up with TRBD2. V lost 3 bases, J lost 8 bases, and 20 bases stayed unmatched. Germline CDR1 is MDHEN and CDR2 is SYDVKM. This CDR3 contains 20 residues.

J is TRBJ1-5 and V is TRBV5-5; 8 bases are shared with TRBD1. V was clipped by 0 bases and J by 7 bases; unmatched bases: 12. This CDR3 has 17 residues. Germline-derived CDR1 and CDR2 are SGHKS and YYEKEE (reference sequence). CDR3 DNA sequence: TGTGCCAGCAGCTTGGAGGAGACAGGGGAATTCCCACAGCCCCAGCATTTT. It specifies CASSLEETGEFPQPQHF.

V usage is TRBV10-3 and J usage is TRBJ2-1; 7 nucleotides agree with TRBD2. This CDR3 has 15 amino acids. Germline CDR1 reads ENHRY; CDR2 reads SYGVKD. The trim removed 4 bases at V and 2 bases at J, leaving 5 bases unmatched. Here the CDR3 reads CAISVSSGTYNEQFF. In nucleotides, the CDR3 is TGTGCCATCAGTGTTTCCAGCGGGACCTACAATGAGCAGTTCTTC.

This chain joins TRBV20-1 and TRBJ1-1; D is unclear. Trimming took 3 bases from V and 7 from J, leaving 9 bases between them. The CDR3 length is 11 residues. Germline-derived CDR1 and CDR2 are DFQATT and SNEGSKA (reference sequence). The CDR3 DNA is TGCAGTGCTAGGGCTACGGGTGAAGCTTTCTTT. Translated: CSARATGEAFF.